Given below is one T cell receptor (beta chain) in context. The CDR3 spans 15 residues. Germline trimming cut 3 bases from V and 9 bases from J; bases unmatched to any gene: 12. Germline loops: CDR1 SGHNT, CDR2 YYREEE (reference sequence). These data come from a study of control samples from healthy donors and cancer patients. Method: immunoSEQ multiplex PCR; TCRdb's copy keeps in-frame clones and lacks some. Seen here are tens of thousands of clones, almost 90% observed once, and the top ten hold approximately 40%. The chain joins TRBV5-4 to TRBJ2-1; 7 nucleotides match TRBD2. Sequencing used PBMCs. This TCR came from a man aged 50-60 years with head and neck cancer. CDR3 amino acids: CASSSQSGALREQFF. For the CDR3, the DNA is TGTGCCAGCAGCTCGCAAAGCGGGGCCCTACGTGAGCAGTTCTTC. Combining the CDR3 with reference TRBV5-4 and TRBJ2-1 gives the whole variable domain ETGVTQSPTHLIKTRGQQVTLRCSSQSGHNTVSWYQQALGQGPQFIFQYYREEENGRGNFPPRFSGLQFPNYSSELNVNALELDDSALYLCASSSQSGALREQFFGPGTRLTVL.